This TCR beta chain was sequenced during a study of T cell responses to AZD1222 COVID-19 vaccine. Study-wide results and caveats: Repertoire sampling was restricted to post-peak T cell response timepoints. Clonal diversity was possibly underestimated, and the donors were mostly white British, with more females. At study baseline, merely five or six AZD1222 recipients were seropositive. CD4 TCRs covered the whole spike, strongest at regions 160-218 and 743-854.

Germline V gene sequence: CDR1 ENHRY, CDR2 SYGVKD. V lost 4 bases and J lost 0; bases outside the gene matches: 5. The CDR3 is made up of 15 amino acids. Comment on this clone: No antigen is known for it.

The repertoire was sequenced with immunoSEQ multiplex PCR; TCRdb's copy has only in-frame clones and lacks some. The sample carries 140,000 to 150,000 clones, approximately 90% recorded once. The source was peripheral blood, collected on day 0 of AZD1222 vaccination. The origin of this receptor is an adult in good health. The V call is TRBV10-3, the J call TRBJ2-7; the match to TRBD1 covers 8 bases. The CDR3 loop is CAISARGQGSYEQYF. The CDR3 nucleotides are TGTGCCATCAGTGCCAGGGGGCAAGGCTCCTACGAGCAGTACTTC.